These 15 T cell receptor beta chains originate from one sample sequenced in a study of siplizumab effects on memory and regulatory T cells (dated by TCRdb to between 2017 and 2020). Library prep was done by the immunoSEQ multiplex PCR assay. As stored in TCRdb, this immuneACCESS dataset retains in-frame rearrangements with V and J assigned. A fraction of the clones does not appear; measured against another copy, unresolved V genes explain less than half of the discrepancy, and the remainder lacks a known reason. The sample table holds some 100,000 clones, of which more than 85% were seen once. 2.6% of the sample comes from the top ten. The sample was CD4+ T cells sorted from blood. All receptors derive from a human donor in good health. Some clones in this sample may be carry-over from other donors' samples.

The gene calls are TRBV27 and TRBJ1-1; D is ambiguous. CDR1 is MNHEY and CDR2 is SMNVEV in the germline V gene (reference sequence). Trimming cost V 5 bases and J 5 bases, with 15 bases left between them. This CDR3 has 14 amino acids. The CDR3, as DNA: TGTGCCAGCAGTCTAAGACCCGGTCCGACTGAAGCTTTCTTT. Protein sequence: CASSLRPGPTEAFF.

This clone is a singleton in its sample. The chain couples TRBV5-1 to TRBJ1-2; TRBD1 matches 8 bases. V lost 4 bases, J lost 5 bases, and 10 bases stayed unmatched. Germline loops: CDR1 SGHRS, CDR2 YFSETQ. The CDR3 has 15 residues. As DNA, the CDR3 is TGCGCCAGCAGCCCGCCGGGACAGGAAGAATATGGCTACACCTTC. It codes for CASSPPGQEEYGYTF.

The gene calls are TRBV19 and TRBJ2-3; D remains unclear. This CDR3 comprises 16 residues. Per the germline V gene, CDR1 is LNHDA and CDR2 is SQIVND (reference sequence). Trimming took 3 bases from V and 0 from J, leaving 13 bases between them. CDR3 region: CASSIDRPRSTDTQYF. CDR3 nucleotide sequence: TGTGCCAGTAGTATTGATAGGCCCAGGAGCACAGATACGCAGTATTTT.

The chain recombines TRBV21-1 with TRBJ2-7; no DNA check was done on the table's D call, TRBD1. TRBV21-1 is deemed a pseudogene. CDR3 length: 14 amino acids. The CDR3, as DNA: TGTGCCAGCAGCAGACAGGGGTTTGCCTACGAGCAGTACTTC. Its translation: CASSRQGFAYEQYF.

The chain is built from TRBV7-8 and TRBJ2-1, with D uncertain. Trimming removed 2 bases at V and 8 bases at J, with 13 bases between. Germline CDR1 is SGHVS and CDR2 is FQNEAQ. This CDR3 is built from 14 residues. This CDR3 is CASSLPFLTHEQFF. CDR3 in DNA: TGTGCCAGCAGCTTACCGTTCCTTACCCATGAGCAGTTCTTC.

The chain couples TRBV7-9 to TRBJ1-4; 7 nucleotides agree with TRBD1. V was pared by 5 bases and J by 0 bases, with 3 bases of the junction left unmatched. Germline values: CDR1 SEHNR, CDR2 FQNEAQ (reference sequence). The CDR3 loop spans 15 amino acids. The CDR3 DNA is TGTGCCAGCAGCATAGGACAGGCAACTAATGAAAAACTGTTTTTT. It is translated as CASSIGQATNEKLFF.

The chain employs TRBV18 and TRBJ2-1, with 7 positions matching TRBD1. V lost 0 bases to trimming and J lost 7 bases; unmatched junction nucleotides: 9. Germline V lookup: CDR1 KGHSH, CDR2 LQKENI. The CDR3 extends over 16 amino acids. The CDR3 loop reads CASSPPGPGGGNEQFF. CDR3 coding DNA: TGTGCCAGCTCACCACCCGGTCCAGGGGGTGGAAATGAGCAGTTCTTC. Together with reference TRBV18 and TRBJ2-1, the CDR3 gives the full variable domain: NAGVMQNPRHLVRRRGQEARLRCSPMKGHSHVYWYRQLPEEGLKFMVYLQKENIIDESGMPKERFSAEFPKEGPSILRIQQVVRGDSAAYFCASSPPGPGGGNEQFFGPGTRLTVL.

CDR3 DNA: TGCGCCAGCCGGGCCGGACTAGCGGGCTACAATGAGCAGTTCTTC. Residues: CASRAGLAGYNEQFF. The V call is TRBV4-1, the J call TRBJ2-1; TRBD2 aligns across 11 bases. The CDR3 is made up of 15 amino acids. Unmatched junction bases numbered 6, after V lost 8 bases and J lost 3 bases. Germline CDR1 and CDR2: MGHRA and YSYEKL.

This chain connects TRBV5-1 to TRBJ2-2, with 9 bases identical to TRBD1. The CDR3 spans 17 residues. The trim removed 0 bases at V and 4 bases at J, leaving 7 bases unmatched. Germline CDR1 SGHRS, CDR2 YFSETQ. CDR3 sequence reads: CASSLEGQGLGTGELFF. DNA of the CDR3: TGCGCCAGCAGCTTGGAGGGACAGGGTCTGGGCACCGGGGAGCTGTTTTTT.

In this sample, this clone turned up once. The rearrangement uses TRBV2 and TRBJ2-1; 16 bases map to TRBD2. V was clipped by 8 bases and J by 2 bases; unmatched bases: 12. Germline V gene lookup returns CDR1 SNHLY and CDR2 FYNNEI. The CDR3 totals 19 residues. Here the CDR3 reads CASLPGTSGRALPYNEQFF. The CDR3 nucleotides are TGTGCCAGCCTACCCGGGACTAGCGGGAGGGCCCTCCCCTACAATGAGCAGTTCTTC.

This sequence joins TRBV11-2 and TRBJ2-7, with D tentatively TRBD2 (5 bases). The CDR3 spans 14 residues. The V end was cut by 6 bases, the J end by 6 bases, with 18 bases between. CDR1 and CDR2 from the germline V gene are SGHAT and FQNNGV. The CDR3 spells CASSSPGFAPEQYF. Here the CDR3 DNA reads TGTGCCAGCAGTTCGCCGGGATTCGCCCCCGAGCAGTACTTC.

With regard to this clone: Other nucleotide sequences from this sample produce the same CDR3. The chain couples TRBV4-2 to TRBJ2-7, with 9 bases fitting TRBD1. The CDR3 runs to 15 residues. CDR1 is LGHNA, CDR2 YNFKEQ, per germline. V trimming: 3 bases; J trimming: 3 bases; junction bases outside the gene matches: 6. The chain's CDR3 is CASSQATGGHYEQYF. For the CDR3, the DNA is TGTGCCAGCAGCCAGGCTACAGGGGGCCACTACGAGCAGTACTTC.

The chain carries TRBV10-2 and TRBJ2-1; 14 nucleotides line up with TRBD2. Per the germline V gene, CDR1 is WSHSY and CDR2 is SAAADI. Trimming took 7 bases from V and 9 from J; bases not matched to a gene: 8. This CDR3 comprises 15 residues. The CDR3 sequence is CASIQTSGRGIEQFF. In DNA, the CDR3 is TGCGCCAGCATTCAGACTAGCGGGAGGGGGATTGAGCAGTTCTTC.

For the CDR3, the DNA is TGTGCCAGCAGCGCCGGGACAGAGGGAAACACCATATATTTT. Translated: CASSAGTEGNTIYF. The chain joins TRBV9 to TRBJ1-3; 7 bases align to TRBD1. V lost 3 bases and J lost 4; bases outside the gene matches: 4. The CDR3 covers 14 residues. Germline CDR1 SGDLS, CDR2 YYNGEE. The complete variable domain, with remaining parts taken from reference TRBV9 and TRBJ1-3, reads DSGVTQTPKHLITATGQRVTLRCSPRSGDLSVYWYQQSLDQGLQFLIQYYNGEERAKGNILERFSAQQFPDLHSELNLSSLELGDSALYFCASSAGTEGNTIYFGEGSWLTVV.

This clone appeared a single time. This chain uses TRBV7-3 with TRBJ2-7; D is uncertain. This CDR3 has 13 amino acids. Trimming took off 1 base at V and 3 bases at J, with 7 bases between the two ends. Germline V lookup: CDR1 SGHTA, CDR2 FQGTGA. The CDR3 loop reads CASSLNLGYEQYF. Here the CDR3 DNA reads TGTGCCAGCAGCTTAAATCTAGGCTACGAGCAGTACTTC. The whole variable domain, filled in from reference TRBV7-3 and TRBJ2-7, reads GAGVSQTPSNKVTEKGKYVELRCDPISGHTALYWYRQSLGQGPEFLIYFQGTGAADDSGLPNDRFFAVRPEGSVSTLKIQRTERGDSAVYLCASSLNLGYEQYFGPGTRLTVT.